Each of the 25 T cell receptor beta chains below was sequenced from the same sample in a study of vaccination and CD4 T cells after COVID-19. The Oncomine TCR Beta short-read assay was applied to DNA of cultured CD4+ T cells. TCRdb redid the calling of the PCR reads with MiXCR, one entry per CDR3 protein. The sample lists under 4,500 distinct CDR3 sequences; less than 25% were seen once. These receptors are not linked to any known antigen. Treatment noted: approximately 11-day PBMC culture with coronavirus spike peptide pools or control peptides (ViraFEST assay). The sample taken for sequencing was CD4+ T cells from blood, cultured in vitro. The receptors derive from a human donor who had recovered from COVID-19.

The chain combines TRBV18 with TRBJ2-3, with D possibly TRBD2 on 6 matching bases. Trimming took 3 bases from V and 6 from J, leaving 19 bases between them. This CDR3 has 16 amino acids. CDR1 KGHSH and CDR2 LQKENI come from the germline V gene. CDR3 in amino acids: CASSPADRDLGDTQYF. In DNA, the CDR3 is TGTGCCAGCTCACCGGCCGATAGGGACTTAGGGGATACGCAGTATTTT.

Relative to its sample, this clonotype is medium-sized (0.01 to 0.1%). CDR3 protein: CASSSLTGGLSKNIQYF. Here the CDR3 DNA reads TGTGCCAGCAGCTCCCTCACAGGGGGCTTATCCAAAAACATTCAGTACTTC. The chain recombines TRBV6-1 with TRBJ2-4; 9 nucleotides match TRBD1. With 6 bases clipped from V and 2 bases from J, the junction kept 11 bases outside the gene matches. This CDR3 contains 17 residues. The germline V gene has CDR1 MNHNS and CDR2 SASEGT.

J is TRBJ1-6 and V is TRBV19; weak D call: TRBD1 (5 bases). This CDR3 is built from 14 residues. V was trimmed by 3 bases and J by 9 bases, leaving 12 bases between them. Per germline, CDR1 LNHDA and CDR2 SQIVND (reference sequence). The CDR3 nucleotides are TGTGCCAGTAGTATCCCCGGGGGTCGTTCACCCCTCCACTTT. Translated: CASSIPGGRSPLHF.

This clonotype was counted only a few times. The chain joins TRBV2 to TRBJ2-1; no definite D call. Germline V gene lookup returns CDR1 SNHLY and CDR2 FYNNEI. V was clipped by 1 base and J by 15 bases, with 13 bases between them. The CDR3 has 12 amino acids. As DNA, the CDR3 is TGTGCCAGCAGTGAAGTAGCCTTACGGTGGTTCTTC. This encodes CASSEVALRWFF.

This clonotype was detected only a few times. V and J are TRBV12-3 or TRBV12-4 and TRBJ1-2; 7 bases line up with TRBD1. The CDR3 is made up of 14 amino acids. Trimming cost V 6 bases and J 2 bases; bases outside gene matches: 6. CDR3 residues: CASRYKQGNYGYTF. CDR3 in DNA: TGTGCCAGCAGATATAAACAGGGGAACTATGGCTACACCTTC.

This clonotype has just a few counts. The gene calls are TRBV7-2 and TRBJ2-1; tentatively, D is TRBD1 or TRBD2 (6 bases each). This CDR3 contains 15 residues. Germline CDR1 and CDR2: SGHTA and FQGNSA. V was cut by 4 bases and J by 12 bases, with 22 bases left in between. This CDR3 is CASSSSLQGGVGQFF. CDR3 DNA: TGTGCCAGCAGCTCAAGCTTACAGGGCGGGGTTGGGCAGTTCTTC.

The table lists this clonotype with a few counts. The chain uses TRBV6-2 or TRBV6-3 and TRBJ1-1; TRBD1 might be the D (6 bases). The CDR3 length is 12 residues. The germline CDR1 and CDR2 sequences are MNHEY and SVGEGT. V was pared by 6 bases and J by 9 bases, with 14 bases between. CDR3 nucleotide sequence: TGTGCCAGCAGGCAGGGGCGGGTGAAAGCTTTCTTT. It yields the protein CASRQGRVKAFF.

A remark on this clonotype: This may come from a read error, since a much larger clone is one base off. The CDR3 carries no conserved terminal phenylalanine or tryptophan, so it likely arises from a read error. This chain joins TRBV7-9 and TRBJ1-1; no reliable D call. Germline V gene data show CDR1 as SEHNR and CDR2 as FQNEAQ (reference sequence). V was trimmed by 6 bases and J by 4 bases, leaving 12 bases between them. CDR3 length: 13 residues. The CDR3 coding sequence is TGTGCCAGCAGTACCAAGAAACTCACTGAAGCTTTCGTT. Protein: CASSTKKLTEAFV.

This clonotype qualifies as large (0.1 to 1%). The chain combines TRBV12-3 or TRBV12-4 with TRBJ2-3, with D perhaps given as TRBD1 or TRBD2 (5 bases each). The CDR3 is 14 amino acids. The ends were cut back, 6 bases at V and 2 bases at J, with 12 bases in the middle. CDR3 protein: CASRNPGTTDTQYF. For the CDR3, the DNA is TGTGCCAGCAGAAACCCAGGGACCACAGATACGCAGTATTTT.

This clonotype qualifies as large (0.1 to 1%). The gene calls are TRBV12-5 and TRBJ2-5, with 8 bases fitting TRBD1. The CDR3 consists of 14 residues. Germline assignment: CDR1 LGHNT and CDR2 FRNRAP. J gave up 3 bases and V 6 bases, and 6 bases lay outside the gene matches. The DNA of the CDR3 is TGTGCTAGTGGACCTCCGACAGGGGAAGAGACCCAGTACTTC. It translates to CASGPPTGEETQYF.

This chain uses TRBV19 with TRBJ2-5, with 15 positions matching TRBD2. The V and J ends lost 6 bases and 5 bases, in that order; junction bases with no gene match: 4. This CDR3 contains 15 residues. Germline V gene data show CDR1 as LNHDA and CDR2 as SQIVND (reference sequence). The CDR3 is CASRGLAGGEETQYF. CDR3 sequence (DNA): TGTGCCAGTAGGGGACTAGCGGGGGGTGAGGAGACCCAGTACTTC.

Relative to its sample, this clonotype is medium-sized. Written as DNA, the CDR3 is TGTGCCAGCATCCGAGGGGGCTTCGAGGAAAAACTGTTTTTT. Translated, it gives CASIRGGFEEKLFF. The genes are TRBV6-1 and TRBJ1-4, with 7 nucleotides matching TRBD1. CDR3 length: 14 amino acids. Germline V lookup: CDR1 MNHNS, CDR2 SASEGT. V trimming: 7 bases; J trimming: 8 bases; junction bases outside the gene matches: 10.

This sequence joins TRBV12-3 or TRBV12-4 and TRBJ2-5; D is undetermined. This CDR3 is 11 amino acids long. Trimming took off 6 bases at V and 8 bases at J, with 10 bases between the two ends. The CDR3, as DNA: TGTGCCAGCAGGGCTACAAGCACCCAGTACTTC. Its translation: CASRATSTQYF.

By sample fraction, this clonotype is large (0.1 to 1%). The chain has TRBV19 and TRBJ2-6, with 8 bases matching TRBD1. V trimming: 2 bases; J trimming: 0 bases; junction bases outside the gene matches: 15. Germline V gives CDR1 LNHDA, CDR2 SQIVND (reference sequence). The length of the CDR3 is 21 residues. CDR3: CASSITTPRTGIRSGANVLTF. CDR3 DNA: TGTGCCAGTAGTATAACAACCCCGCGGACAGGGATACGCTCTGGGGCCAACGTCCTGACTTTC.

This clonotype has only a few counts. The CDR3 region is CASSLVGAGGPLEQYF. The DNA of the CDR3 is TGTGCCAGCAGCTTAGTGGGAGCGGGGGGGCCCCTCGAGCAGTACTTC. The V gene is TRBV7-9, the J gene TRBJ2-7; the match to TRBD2 covers 10 bases. The V segment lost 1 base and the J segment 6 bases; nucleotides outside the gene matches: 9. In germline, CDR1 is SEHNR, CDR2 FQNEAQ (reference sequence). The CDR3 is 16 amino acids.

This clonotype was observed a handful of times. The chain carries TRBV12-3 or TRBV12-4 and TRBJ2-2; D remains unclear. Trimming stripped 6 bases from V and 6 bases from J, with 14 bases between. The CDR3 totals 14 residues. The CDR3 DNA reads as TGTGCCAGCAGCCTCCTCCTAGGGTCCGGGGAGCTGTTTTTT. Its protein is CASSLLLGSGELFF.

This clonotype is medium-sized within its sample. CDR3 in DNA: TGTGCCAGCAGTGGGGGCGTATCGCGTTATAGCAATCAGCCCCAGCATTTT. Protein product: CASSGGVSRYSNQPQHF. V and J are TRBV2 and TRBJ1-5, with a tentative D call TRBD1 (5 bases). With 4 bases removed from V and 0 bases from J, the gap between germline ends came to 16 bases. The CDR3 totals 17 residues. Germline loops: CDR1 SNHLY, CDR2 FYNNEI.

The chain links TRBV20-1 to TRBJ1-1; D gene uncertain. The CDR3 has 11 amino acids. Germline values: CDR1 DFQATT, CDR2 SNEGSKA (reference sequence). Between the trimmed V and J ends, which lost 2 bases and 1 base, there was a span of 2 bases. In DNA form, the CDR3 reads TGCAGTGCTAGACAGAACACTGAAGCTTTCTTT. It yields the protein CSARQNTEAFF.

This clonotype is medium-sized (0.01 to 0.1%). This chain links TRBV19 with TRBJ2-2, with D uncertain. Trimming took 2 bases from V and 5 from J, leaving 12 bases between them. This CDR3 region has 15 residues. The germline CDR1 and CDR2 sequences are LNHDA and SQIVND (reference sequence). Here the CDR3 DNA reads TGTGCCAGTAGTATAAACGAAGCAGTAACCGGGGAGCTGTTTTTT. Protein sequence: CASSINEAVTGELFF.

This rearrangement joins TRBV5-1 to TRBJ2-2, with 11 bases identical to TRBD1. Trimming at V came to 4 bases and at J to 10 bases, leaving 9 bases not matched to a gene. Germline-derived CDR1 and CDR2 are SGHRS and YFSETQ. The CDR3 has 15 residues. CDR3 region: CASSPDRGRAEELFF. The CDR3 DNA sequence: TGCGCCAGCAGCCCGGACAGGGGGCGAGCCGAGGAGCTGTTTTTT.

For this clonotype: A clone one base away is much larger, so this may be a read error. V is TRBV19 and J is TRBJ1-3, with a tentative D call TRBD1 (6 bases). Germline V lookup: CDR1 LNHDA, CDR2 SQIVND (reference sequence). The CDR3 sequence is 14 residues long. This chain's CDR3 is CASARTDSGSTIYF. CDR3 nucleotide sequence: TGTGCCAGTGCCCGGACAGACTCTGGAAGCACCATATATTTT. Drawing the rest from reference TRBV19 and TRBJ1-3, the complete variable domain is DGGITQSPKYLFRKEGQNVTLSCEQNLNHDAMYWYRQDPGQGLRLIYYSQIVNDFQKGDIAEGYSVSREKKESFPLTVTSAQKNPTAFYLCASARTDSGSTIYFGEGSWLTVV.

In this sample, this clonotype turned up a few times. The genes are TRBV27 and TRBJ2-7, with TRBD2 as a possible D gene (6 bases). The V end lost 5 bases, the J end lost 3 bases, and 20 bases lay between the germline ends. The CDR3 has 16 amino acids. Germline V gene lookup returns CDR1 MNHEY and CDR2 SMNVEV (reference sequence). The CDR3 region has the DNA TGTGCCAGCAGTCTCTCCTCCGGGACTGTACTCTACGAGCAGTACTTC. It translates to CASSLSSGTVLYEQYF.

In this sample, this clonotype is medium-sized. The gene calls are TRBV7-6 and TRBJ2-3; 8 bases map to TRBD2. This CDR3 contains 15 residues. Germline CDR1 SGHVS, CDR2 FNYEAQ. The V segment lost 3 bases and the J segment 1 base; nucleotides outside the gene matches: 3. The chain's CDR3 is CASSFGGVGTDTQYF. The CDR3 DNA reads TGTGCCAGCAGCTTCGGGGGGGTCGGCACAGATACGCAGTATTTT.

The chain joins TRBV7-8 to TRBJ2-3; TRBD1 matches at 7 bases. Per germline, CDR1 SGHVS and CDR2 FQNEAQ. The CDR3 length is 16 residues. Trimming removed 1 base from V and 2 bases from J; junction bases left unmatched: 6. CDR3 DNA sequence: TGTGCCAGCAGCTTAGTTTGGGACAGCCCCACAGATACGCAGTATTTT. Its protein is CASSLVWDSPTDTQYF. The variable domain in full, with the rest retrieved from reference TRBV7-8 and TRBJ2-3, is GAGVSQSPRYKVAKRGQDVALRCDPISGHVSLFWYQQALGQGPEFLTYFQNEAQLDKSGLPSDRFFAERPEGSVSTLKIQRTQQEDSAVYLCASSLVWDSPTDTQYFGPGTRLTVL.

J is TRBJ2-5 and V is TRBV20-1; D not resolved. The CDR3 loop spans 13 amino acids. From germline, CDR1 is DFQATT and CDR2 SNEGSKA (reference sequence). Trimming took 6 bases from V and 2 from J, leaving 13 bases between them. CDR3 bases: TGCAGTGCCGCCGAGTGGCAGCAAGAGACCCAGTACTTC. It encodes CSAAEWQQETQYF.